This T cell receptor (beta chain) was recorded in a study of T cell repertoires in cytomegalovirus infection. Background on the study: The authors relied on CMV epitopes, both recently identified HLA-C-restricted and well-studied HLA-B-restricted. Indications came from public TCR beta signatures; they pointed to CMV infection and to a matching HLA type.

This CDR3 is 15 amino acids long. The V and J ends lost 6 bases and 3 bases respectively, with 15 bases between them. The germline gives CDR1 MDHEN, CDR2 SYDVKM. This clonotype was observed a handful of times. As yet, its antigen is unknown. MiXCR, applied by TCRdb to the reads, yields one record per CDR3 protein. The sample contains some 800,000 distinct CDR3 sequences, under 35% of which appear only once. This rearrangement joins TRBV28 to TRBJ1-3; perhaps TRBD1 as D (6 bases). This TCR was sampled from a human donor in good health (CMV status not recorded). Some clones in this sample may be carry-over from other donors' samples. Source: cultured CD8+ T cells from PBMCs, taken from culture after CMV antigen stimulation. The CDR3 protein is CASSRGTLLGNTIYF. Written as DNA, the CDR3 is TGTGCCAGCAGCCGTGGGACACTTCTTGGAAACACCATATATTTT.